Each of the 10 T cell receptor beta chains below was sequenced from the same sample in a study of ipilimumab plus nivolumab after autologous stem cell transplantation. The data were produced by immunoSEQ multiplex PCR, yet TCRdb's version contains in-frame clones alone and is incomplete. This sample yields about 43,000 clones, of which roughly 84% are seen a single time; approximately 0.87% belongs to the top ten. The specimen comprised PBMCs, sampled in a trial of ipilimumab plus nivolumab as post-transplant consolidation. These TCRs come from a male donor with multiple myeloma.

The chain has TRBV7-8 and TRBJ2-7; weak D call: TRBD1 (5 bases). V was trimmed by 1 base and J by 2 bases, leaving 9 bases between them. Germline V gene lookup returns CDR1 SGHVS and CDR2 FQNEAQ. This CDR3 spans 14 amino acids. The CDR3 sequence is CASSLELGAYEQYF. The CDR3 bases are TGTGCCAGCAGCTTAGAGTTAGGGGCCTACGAGCAGTACTTC. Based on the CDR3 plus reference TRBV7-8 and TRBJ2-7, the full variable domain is GAGVSQSPRYKVAKRGQDVALRCDPISGHVSLFWYQQALGQGPEFLTYFQNEAQLDKSGLPSDRFFAERPEGSVSTLKIQRTQQEDSAVYLCASSLELGAYEQYFGPGTRLTVT.

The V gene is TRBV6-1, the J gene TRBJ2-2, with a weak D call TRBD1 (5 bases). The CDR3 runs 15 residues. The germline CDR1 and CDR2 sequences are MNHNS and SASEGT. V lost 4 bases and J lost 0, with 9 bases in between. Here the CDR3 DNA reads TGTGCCAGCAGTGGCGACAGAGCGAACACCGGGGAGCTGTTTTTT. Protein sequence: CASSGDRANTGELFF.

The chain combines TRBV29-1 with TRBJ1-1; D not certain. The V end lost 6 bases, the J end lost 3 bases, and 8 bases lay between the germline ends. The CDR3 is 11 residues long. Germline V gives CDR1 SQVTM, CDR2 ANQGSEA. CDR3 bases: TGCAGCGTAGGGTCCGACACTGAAGCTTTCTTT. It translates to CSVGSDTEAFF.

CDR3 nucleotide sequence: TGTGCCAGCACGCCGACAGGGGGCATCGCTGAAGCTTTCTTT. This sequence encodes CASTPTGGIAEAFF. The chain combines TRBV7-3 with TRBJ1-1; the match to TRBD1 covers 10 bases. The length of the CDR3 is 14 residues. CDR1 and CDR2 (germline): SGHTA, FQGTGA. V shed 7 bases and J 6 bases; nucleotides not matched to a gene: 8.

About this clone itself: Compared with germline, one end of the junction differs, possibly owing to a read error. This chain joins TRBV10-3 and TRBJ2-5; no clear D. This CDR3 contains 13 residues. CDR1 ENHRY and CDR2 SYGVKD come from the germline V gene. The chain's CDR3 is CAISDGRFHGVNF. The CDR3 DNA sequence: TGTGCCATCAGTGACGGGCGGTTTCATGGGGTGAACTTC.

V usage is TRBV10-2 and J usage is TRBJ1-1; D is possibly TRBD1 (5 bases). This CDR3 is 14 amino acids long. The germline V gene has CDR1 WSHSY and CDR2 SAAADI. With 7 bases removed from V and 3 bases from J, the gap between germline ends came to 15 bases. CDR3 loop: CASTVAGGDTEAFF. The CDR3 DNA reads TGCGCCAGCACGGTGGCAGGAGGGGACACTGAAGCTTTCTTT.

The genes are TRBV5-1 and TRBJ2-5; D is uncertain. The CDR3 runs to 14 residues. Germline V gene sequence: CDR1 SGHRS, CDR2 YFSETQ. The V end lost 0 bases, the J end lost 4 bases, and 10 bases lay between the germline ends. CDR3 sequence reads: CASSLVGGIETQYF. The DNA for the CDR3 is TGCGCCAGCAGCTTGGTTGGCGGAATAGAGACCCAGTACTTC.

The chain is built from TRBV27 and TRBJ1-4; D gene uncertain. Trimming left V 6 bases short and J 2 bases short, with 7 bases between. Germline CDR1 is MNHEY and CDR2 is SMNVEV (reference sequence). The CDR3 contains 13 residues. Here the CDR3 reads CASSPGTNEKLFF. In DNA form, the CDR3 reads TGTGCCAGCAGCCCCGGGACTAATGAAAAACTGTTTTTT.

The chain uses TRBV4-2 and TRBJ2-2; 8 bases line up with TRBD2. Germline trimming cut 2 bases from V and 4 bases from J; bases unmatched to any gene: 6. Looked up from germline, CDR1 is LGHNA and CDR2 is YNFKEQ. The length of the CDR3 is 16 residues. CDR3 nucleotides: TGTGCCAGCAGCCAAATGGCGGGGGGCGGCACCGGGGAGCTGTTTTTT. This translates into CASSQMAGGGTGELFF.

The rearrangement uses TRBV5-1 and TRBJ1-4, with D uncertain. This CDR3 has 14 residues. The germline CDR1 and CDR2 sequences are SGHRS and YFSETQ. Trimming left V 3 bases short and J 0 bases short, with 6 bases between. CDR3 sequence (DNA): TGCGCCAGCAGCTCTCATACAACTAATGAAAAACTGTTTTTT. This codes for CASSSHTTNEKLFF. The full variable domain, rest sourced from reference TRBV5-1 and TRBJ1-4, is KAGVTQTPRYLIKTRGQQVTLSCSPISGHRSVSWYQQTPGQGLQFLFEYFSETQRNKGNFPGRFSGRQFSNSRSEMNVSTLELGDSALYLCASSSHTTNEKLFFGSGTQLSVL.